This passage covers 4 T cell receptor beta chains from one sample sequenced in a study of sequential checkpoint blockade in melanoma. Noted treatment: randomized to nivolumab then ipilimumab (arm A) or the reverse (arm B). Sequencing was performed with immunoSEQ multiplex PCR; in TCRdb, only in-frame clones are kept and a portion is missing. The data hold some 21,000 clones, with roughly 86% observed a single time. The starting material was CD8+ T cells sorted from blood (inferred from file names), obtained from a patient given nivolumab and ipilimumab in sequence. The receptors derive from a human donor with melanoma.

This chain connects TRBV6-5 to TRBJ2-3; D possibly corresponds to TRBD2 (7 bases). The CDR3 extends over 15 amino acids. Trimming took off 8 bases at V and 2 bases at J, with 17 bases between the two ends. Per germline, CDR1 MNHEY and CDR2 SVGAGI. The CDR3 loop reads CASRRTRGHTDTQYF. The CDR3 DNA reads TGTGCCAGCCGAAGGACTAGGGGACACACAGATACGCAGTATTTT.

The chain uses TRBV6-6 and TRBJ1-1; D may be TRBD1 (5 bases). Trimming took off 6 bases at V and 5 bases at J, with 19 bases between the two ends. CDR3 size: 15 residues. The germline gives CDR1 MNHNY, CDR2 SVGAGI (reference sequence). CDR3 coding DNA: TGTGCCAGCAGCCATTTTGCGGGAGCAGGGACTGAAGCTTTCTTT. The encoded protein is CASSHFAGAGTEAFF.

Points on this clone: The sample contains more than one DNA sequence encoding this CDR3. The V and J genes are TRBV28 and TRBJ2-2; TRBD2 agrees at 13 bases. Germline lookup yields CDR1 MDHEN and CDR2 SYDVKM. The ends lost 3 bases at V and 8 bases at J; junction bases unmatched: 3. CDR3 length: 15 residues. CDR3 loop: CASSFRTSGSGELFF. In DNA, the CDR3 is TGTGCCAGCAGTTTCCGGACTAGCGGGAGTGGGGAGCTGTTTTTT.

This chain links TRBV28 with TRBJ2-5, with 10 bases that match TRBD2. The CDR3 consists of 14 residues. V lost 8 bases and J lost 5; bases outside the gene matches: 8. Germline assignment: CDR1 MDHEN and CDR2 SYDVKM. Here the CDR3 reads CASRGLAGVETQYF. Written as DNA, the CDR3 is TGTGCCAGCCGAGGGCTAGCGGGAGTCGAGACCCAGTACTTC.